The text below deals with one T cell receptor beta chain. The sample is drawn from a study of blood T cell repertoires in COVID-19. Background on the study: The origin of the acute and convalescent COVID-19 samples was the United States, Italy and Spain. In each case, the material was cDNA or gDNA derived from T cells, B-cell-depleted T cells, or PBMCs.

Trimming cost V 2 bases and J 1 base, with 13 bases left between them. CDR1 and CDR2 (germline): SGHNT, YYREEE (reference sequence). The CDR3 has 15 residues. It was during active infection that Seattle patients were enrolled and then longitudinally followed. Original data processing: Nucleated cell number was recorded as an estimate derived from reference gene primer amplification. TCRdb's table, derived via immunoSEQ multiplex PCR, lists solely in-frame clones and lacks some. V and J calls and clone size are given by that table; D and trimming were obtained from the DNA. The sample records some 290,000 clones, approximately 91% being singletons.

This sequence joins TRBV5-4 and TRBJ2-7; D is possibly TRBD2 (6 bases). The receptor was isolated from a woman aged 30 to 39 with COVID-19, enrolled during active disease. The sequenced sample was peripheral blood. As DNA, the CDR3 is TGTGCCAGCAGCTTAGGCACGGGAGCTTCCTACGAGCAGTACTTC. Protein: CASSLGTGASYEQYF.